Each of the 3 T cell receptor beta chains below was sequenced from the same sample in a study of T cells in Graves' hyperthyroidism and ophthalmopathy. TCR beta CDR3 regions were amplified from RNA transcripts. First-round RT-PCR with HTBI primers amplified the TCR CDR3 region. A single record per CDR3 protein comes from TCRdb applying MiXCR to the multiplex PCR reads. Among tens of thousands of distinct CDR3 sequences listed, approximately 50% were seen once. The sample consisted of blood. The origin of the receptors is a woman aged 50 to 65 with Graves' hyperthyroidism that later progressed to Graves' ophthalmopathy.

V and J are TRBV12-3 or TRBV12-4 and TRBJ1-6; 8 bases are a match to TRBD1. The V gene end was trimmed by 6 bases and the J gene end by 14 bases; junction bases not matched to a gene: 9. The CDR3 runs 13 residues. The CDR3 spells CASRRQGRSALHF. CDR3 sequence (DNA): TGTGCCAGCAGAAGACAGGGGCGGTCAGCCCTCCACTTT.

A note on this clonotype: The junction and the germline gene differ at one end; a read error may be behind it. CDR3 region: CASTPRAGNIGELFF. The DNA for the CDR3 is TGCGCCAGCACCCCCCGAGCAGGGAACATCGGGGAGCTGTTTTTT. The V call is TRBV5-1, the J call TRBJ2-2; possibly TRBD1 for D (5 bases). CDR1 is SGHRS and CDR2 is YFSETQ in the germline V gene. The CDR3 is 15 amino acids.

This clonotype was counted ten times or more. CDR3 DNA sequence: TGTGCCAGCAGCTTAAAACCCGGGGGGCCGGCTTTCTTT. Translation: CASSLKPGGPAFF. The gene calls are TRBV7-3 and TRBJ1-1; possible D gene TRBD1, 6 bases. The CDR3 extends over 13 amino acids. V was trimmed by 1 base and J by 11 bases, leaving 14 bases between them. Germline V gene data show CDR1 as SGHTA and CDR2 as FQGTGA.